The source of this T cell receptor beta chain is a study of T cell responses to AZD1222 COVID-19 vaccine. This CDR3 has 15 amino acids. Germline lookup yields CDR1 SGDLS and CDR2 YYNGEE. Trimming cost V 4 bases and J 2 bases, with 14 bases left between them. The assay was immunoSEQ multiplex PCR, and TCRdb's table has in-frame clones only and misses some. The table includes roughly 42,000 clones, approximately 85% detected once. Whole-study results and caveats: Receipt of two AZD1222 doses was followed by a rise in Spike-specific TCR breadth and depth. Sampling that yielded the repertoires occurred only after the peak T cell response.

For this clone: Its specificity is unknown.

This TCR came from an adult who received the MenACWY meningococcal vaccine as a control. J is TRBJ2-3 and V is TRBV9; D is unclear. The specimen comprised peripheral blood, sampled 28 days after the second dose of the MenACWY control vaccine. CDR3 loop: CASSFQNEHTDTQYF. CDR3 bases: TGTGCCAGCAGCTTTCAAAACGAACACACAGATACGCAGTATTTT.